The 10 T cell receptor beta chains below were found in one sample sequenced in a study of beta chain features in type 1 diabetes. The study reverse transcribed the entire isolated RNA, so it sequenced expressed TCRB transcripts. This table comes from immunoSEQ multiplex PCR, and its TCRdb copy is limited to in-frame clones, with some not included. The data hold about 340,000 clones, with under 8.5% observed a single time. Sample: central memory CD4+ T cells from blood. All receptors derive from a woman aged 18 to 35 in good health.

This clone was seen only a few times. The genes are TRBV5-6 and TRBJ2-3; no clear D gene. The CDR3 is made up of 13 amino acids. The V gene's germline CDR1 is SGHDT and CDR2 YYEEEE. V gave up 6 bases and J gave up 0 bases, with 8 bases separating them. The CDR3 loop is CASMASSTDTQYF. DNA for the CDR3: TGTGCCAGCATGGCGTCTAGCACAGATACGCAGTATTTT.

The J gene is TRBJ1-4, the V gene TRBV7-8; 9 positions agree with TRBD1. J lost 8 bases, V lost 0 bases, and 4 bases had no gene match. Germline V gives CDR1 SGHVS, CDR2 FQNEAQ. The CDR3 runs to 15 residues. CDR3 region: CASSLADRGGEKLFF. CDR3 bases: TGTGCCAGCAGCTTAGCGGACAGGGGAGGAGAAAAACTGTTTTTT.

The sample holds a few counts of this clone. CDR3 protein: CSVLTRSVEQYF. The CDR3 DNA sequence: TGCAGCGTTCTCACGAGGAGTGTCGAGCAGTACTTC. J is TRBJ2-7 and V is TRBV29-1; D ambiguous. The V gene's germline CDR1 is SQVTM and CDR2 ANQGSEA. The CDR3 is 12 amino acids. V lost 5 bases, J lost 6 bases, and 14 bases lay in between.

The sample holds a few counts of this clone. The gene calls are TRBV28 and TRBJ1-2; possible D gene TRBD1, 6 bases. The germline V gene has CDR1 MDHEN and CDR2 SYDVKM. V lost 6 bases and J lost 4, with 15 bases in between. The CDR3 loop spans 14 amino acids. CDR3 amino acids: CASRFTGRSYGYTF. CDR3 DNA sequence: TGTGCCAGCAGGTTCACAGGGAGAAGCTATGGCTACACCTTC.

The rearrangement links TRBV7-9 to TRBJ2-3, with 9 nucleotides matching TRBD2. Germline V CDR1 and CDR2: SEHNR, FQNEAQ (reference sequence). There are 17 residues in the CDR3. V lost 5 bases and J lost 1; bases outside the gene matches: 10. The CDR3 bases are TGTGCCAGCAGCCACGGGGCTAGCGGGACGGGCACAGATACGCAGTATTTT. It specifies CASSHGASGTGTDTQYF. Based on the CDR3 plus reference TRBV7-9 and TRBJ2-3, the full variable domain is DTGVSQNPRHKITKRGQNVTFRCDPISEHNRLYWYRQTLGQGPEFLTYFQNEAQLEKSRLLSDRFSAERPKGSFSTLEIQRTEQGDSAMYLCASSHGASGTGTDTQYFGPGTRLTVL.

To note about this clone: This same CDR3 is encoded by further DNA sequences in the sample. V gene TRBV7-2 combines with J gene TRBJ2-7; D is ambiguous. V lost 0 bases, J lost 2 bases, and 8 bases lay in between. The CDR3 has 14 residues. Germline CDR1 is SGHTA and CDR2 is FQGNSA. The CDR3 DNA is TGTGCCAGCAGCTTAGCAGGGTTAGCCTACGAGCAGTACTTC. Translating it yields CASSLAGLAYEQYF. Looking up the rest from reference TRBV7-2 and TRBJ2-7 gives the full variable domain: GAGVSQSPSNKVTEKGKDVELRCDPISGHTALYWYRQSLGQGLEFLIYFQGNSAPDKSGLPSDRFSAERTGGSVSTLTIQRTQQEDSAVYLCASSLAGLAYEQYFGPGTRLTVT.

This clone was seen at least ten times. The rearrangement links TRBV9 to TRBJ2-1; tentatively, D is TRBD2 (5 bases). The CDR3 sequence is 13 residues long. Germline CDR1 is SGDLS and CDR2 is YYNGEE. With 3 bases removed from V and 9 bases from J, the gap between germline ends came to 13 bases. The chain's CDR3 is CASSAGMGTEQFF. The CDR3 bases are TGTGCCAGCAGCGCGGGAATGGGAACTGAGCAGTTCTTC.

The chain employs TRBV5-4 and TRBJ2-5; TRBD2 aligns across 13 bases. CDR3 length equals 16 residues. The ends lost 2 bases at V and 4 bases at J; junction bases unmatched: 5. CDR1 SGHNT and CDR2 YYREEE come from the germline V gene (reference sequence). The CDR3 is CASSFTGLAGSETQYF. The CDR3 DNA reads as TGTGCCAGCAGCTTTACGGGACTAGCGGGATCAGAGACCCAGTACTTC.

The rearrangement joins TRBV14 to TRBJ2-5; possibly TRBD2 for D (6 bases). Germline V gives CDR1 SGHDN, CDR2 FVKESK. V was clipped by 1 base and J by 5 bases, with 20 bases between them. The CDR3 sequence is 17 residues long. The chain's CDR3 is CASSQAPGFAGLETQYF. The CDR3 nucleotides are TGTGCCAGCAGCCAAGCCCCCGGGTTTGCGGGACTGGAGACCCAGTACTTC.

The chain carries TRBV27 and TRBJ2-1, with D perhaps TRBD2 (5 bases). Trimming removed 5 bases at V and 8 bases at J, with 19 bases between. Germline V gene lookup returns CDR1 MNHEY and CDR2 SMNVEV (reference sequence). The CDR3 extends over 15 amino acids. CDR3 region: CASSRPPGSLDEQFF. The CDR3 coding sequence is TGTGCCAGCAGTCGTCCCCCGGGGTCTCTAGATGAGCAGTTCTTC.